The rows below give T cell receptor beta chains drawn from one sample of a study of cytomegalovirus exposure and HLA in healthy donors. Measured with immunoSEQ multiplex PCR; TCRdb has only the in-frame clones, and not every one. Its table lists 70,000 to 90,000 clones. Sample: PBMCs. The receptor source for this set is a young man in good health and CMV-seropositive. The CDR3 runs from the conserved cysteine through the conserved F or W. D genes are given only for firm matches.

len: 10; d_gene: -; j_gene: TRBJ2-3; v_gene: TRBV29-1; CDR3aa: CSVDTDLQYF; CDR3nt: TGCAGCGTTGACACAGACCTGCAGTATTTT
len: 14; d_gene: TRBD1; j_gene: TRBJ1-1; v_gene: TRBV6-5; CDR3aa: CASSPMDRVTEAFF; CDR3nt: TGTGCCAGCAGCCCGATGGACAGGGTCACTGAAGCTTTCTTT
len: 12; d_gene: -; j_gene: TRBJ1-2; v_gene: TRBV11-2; CDR3aa: CASSPDSYGYTF; CDR3nt: TGTGCCAGCAGCCCAGACAGCTATGGCTACACCTTC
len: 16; d_gene: TRBD2; j_gene: TRBJ2-7; v_gene: TRBV5-1; CDR3aa: CASSLRGSGASYEQYF; CDR3nt: TGCGCCAGCAGCTTGCGTGGTAGCGGGGCCTCCTACGAGCAGTACTTC
len: 14; d_gene: -; j_gene: TRBJ1-5; v_gene: TRBV19; CDR3aa: CASSMTVSRMAQHF; CDR3nt: TGTGCCAGTAGTATGACAGTCTCGCGCATGGCCCAGCATTTT
len: 14; d_gene: -; j_gene: TRBJ2-7; v_gene: TRBV27; CDR3aa: CASSLLDRSYEQYF; CDR3nt: TGTGCCAGCAGTTTATTGGACAGAAGCTACGAGCAGTACTTC
len: 13; d_gene: -; j_gene: TRBJ1-2; v_gene: TRBV6-1; CDR3aa: CASSDGTNYGYTF; CDR3nt: TGTGCCAGCAGTGACGGGACTAACTATGGCTACACCTTC
len: 16; d_gene: TRBD1; j_gene: TRBJ1-1; v_gene: TRBV4-1; CDR3aa: CASSQKRDRGLTEAFF; CDR3nt: TGCGCCAGCAGCCAGAAGAGGGACAGGGGGCTGACTGAAGCTTTCTTT
len: 13; d_gene: -; j_gene: TRBJ1-1; v_gene: TRBV4-1; CDR3aa: CASSQGGGWTAFF; CDR3nt: TGCGCCAGCAGCCAGGGCGGGGGGTGGACAGCTTTCTTT
len: 16; d_gene: TRBD1; j_gene: TRBJ1-2; v_gene: TRBV19; CDR3aa: CASRDRDRGDLHGYTF; CDR3nt: TGTGCCAGTAGGGATCGGGACAGGGGGGATCTTCATGGCTACACCTTC
len: 16; d_gene: -; j_gene: TRBJ1-1; v_gene: TRBV5-4; CDR3aa: CASSRLGWGANTEAFF; CDR3nt: TGTGCCAGCAGCCGCCTTGGTTGGGGCGCGAACACTGAAGCTTTCTTT
len: 14; d_gene: -; j_gene: TRBJ1-2; v_gene: TRBV4-2; CDR3aa: CASSQVTPGEGYTF; CDR3nt: TGTGCCAGCAGCCAAGTAACCCCCGGGGAGGGCTACACCTTC
len: 14; d_gene: -; j_gene: TRBJ2-1; v_gene: TRBV28; CDR3aa: CASSFFGGHNEQFF; CDR3nt: TGTGCCAGCAGTTTTTTCGGGGGGCACAATGAGCAGTTCTTC
len: 15; d_gene: TRBD1; j_gene: TRBJ2-3; v_gene: TRBV27; CDR3aa: CASSFQGAKSDTQYF; CDR3nt: TGTGCCAGCAGTTTCCAGGGGGCAAAGTCAGATACGCAGTATTTT
len: 14; d_gene: -; j_gene: TRBJ2-7; v_gene: TRBV5-6; CDR3aa: CASSEGTSSYEQYF; CDR3nt: TGTGCCAGCAGCGAAGGGACATCCTCCTACGAGCAGTACTTC
len: 13; d_gene: TRBD1; j_gene: TRBJ2-7; v_gene: TRBV12-5; CDR3aa: CASRRDRDGEQYF; CDR3nt: TGTGCTAGCCGCCGGGACAGGGATGGCGAGCAGTACTTC
len: 11; d_gene: TRBD2; j_gene: TRBJ2-7; v_gene: TRBV10-3; CDR3aa: CAIRGRDEQYF; CDR3nt: TGTGCCATCCGCGGGAGGGACGAGCAGTACTTC
len: 13; d_gene: -; j_gene: TRBJ2-1; v_gene: TRBV18; CDR3aa: CASSGPVYNEQFF; CDR3nt: TGTGCCAGCTCAGGGCCCGTCTACAATGAGCAGTTCTTC
len: 13; d_gene: TRBD1; j_gene: TRBJ2-7; v_gene: TRBV28; CDR3aa: CASSLTGGREQYF; CDR3nt: TGTGCCAGCAGTTTGACAGGGGGCCGGGAGCAGTACTTC
len: 14; d_gene: -; j_gene: TRBJ2-7; v_gene: TRBV9; CDR3aa: CASSAGTLPYEQYF; CDR3nt: TGTGCCAGCAGCGCCGGGACACTTCCCTACGAGCAGTACTTC
len: 15; d_gene: TRBD1; j_gene: TRBJ1-2; v_gene: TRBV5-4; CDR3aa: CASSLGGQGPYGYTF; CDR3nt: TGTGCCAGCAGCTTGGGAGGACAGGGGCCCTATGGCTACACCTTC
len: 15; d_gene: -; j_gene: TRBJ1-5; v_gene: TRBV19; CDR3aa: CASSIGTVSNQPQHF; CDR3nt: TGTGCCAGTAGTATAGGAACGGTTAGCAATCAGCCCCAGCATTTT
len: 14; d_gene: TRBD1; j_gene: TRBJ1-4; v_gene: TRBV6-1; CDR3aa: CASRQDRVDEKLFF; CDR3nt: TGTGCCAGCCGGCAGGACAGGGTCGATGAAAAACTGTTTTTT
len: 13; d_gene: TRBD1; j_gene: TRBJ2-7; v_gene: TRBV29-1; CDR3aa: CSALRTGSNEQYF; CDR3nt: TGCAGCGCATTACGGACAGGAAGCAACGAGCAGTACTTC
len: 13; d_gene: -; j_gene: TRBJ2-5; v_gene: TRBV9; CDR3aa: CASSVVGAETQYF; CDR3nt: TGTGCCAGCAGCGTAGTAGGGGCGGAGACCCAGTACTTC
len: 14; d_gene: TRBD2; j_gene: TRBJ2-3; v_gene: TRBV11-3; CDR3aa: CASSWRGGTDTQYF; CDR3nt: TGTGCCAGCAGCTGGCGCGGGGGTACTGATACGCAGTATTTT
len: 13; d_gene: -; j_gene: TRBJ1-1; v_gene: TRBV18; CDR3aa: CASSAGQNTEAFF; CDR3nt: TGTGCCAGCTCAGCCGGACAGAACACTGAAGCTTTCTTT
len: 15; d_gene: TRBD2; j_gene: TRBJ2-7; v_gene: TRBV19; CDR3aa: CASGVLAGGQYEQYF; CDR3nt: TGTGCCAGCGGAGTGCTAGCGGGGGGGCAATACGAGCAGTACTTC
len: 13; d_gene: -; j_gene: TRBJ1-2; v_gene: TRBV7-9; CDR3aa: CASSPTGNYGYTF; CDR3nt: TGTGCCAGCAGCCCCACAGGGAACTATGGCTACACCTTC
len: 16; d_gene: TRBD2; j_gene: TRBJ2-1; v_gene: TRBV18; CDR3aa: CASLSTAGGLYNEQFF; CDR3nt: TGTGCCAGCCTATCCACGGCCGGGGGACTATACAATGAGCAGTTCTTC
len: 16; d_gene: TRBD1; j_gene: TRBJ2-3; v_gene: TRBV5-4; CDR3aa: CASSPLTGQRTDTQYF; CDR3nt: TGTGCCAGCAGCCCGCTAACGGGACAGCGCACAGATACGCAGTATTTT